What follows is one T cell receptor (beta chain) and its context. Antigen: not known. TCRdb reprocessed the reads with MiXCR, giving one entry per CDR3 protein. The sample records tens of thousands of distinct CDR3 sequences, 20% to 30% being singletons. These data are taken from a study of T cell repertoires in cytomegalovirus infection. For the study at large: Indications came from public TCR beta signatures; they pointed to CMV infection and to a matching HLA type. Study outcomes and limitations: The ex vivo response was dominated by HLA-C-restricted CMV-specific TCR beta clonotypes. The cumulative frequency of public TCR beta families identified carriers of CMV plus the relevant HLA.

CDR1 and CDR2 (germline): LNHDA, SQIVND (reference sequence). The V gene end was trimmed by 6 bases and the J gene end by 9 bases; junction bases not matched to a gene: 17. The CDR3 contains 16 residues. The sequenced sample was CD8+ T cells from cultured PBMCs, obtained from culture after CMV antigen stimulation. V gene TRBV19 combines with J gene TRBJ1-2; the match to TRBD1 covers 9 bases. The source is a human donor in good health (CMV status not recorded). Some clones in this sample may be carry-over from other donors' samples. The CDR3 coding sequence is TGTGCCAGTAGCCCTGAACCCGGGACAGGGATGGGTAGCTACACCTTC. This gives the protein CASSPEPGTGMGSYTF.